This T cell receptor (beta chain) was recovered during a study of cytomegalovirus exposure and HLA in healthy donors. The ends were cut back, 7 bases at V and 6 bases at J, with 12 bases in the middle. Germline V lookup: CDR1 LNHDA, CDR2 SQIVND (reference sequence). This CDR3 is built from 13 residues. The PCR made use of 60 Vbeta and 13 Jbeta primers. Libraries were prepared by immunoSEQ multiplex PCR; TCRdb keeps only in-frame clonotypes and omits some of them. Here the sample table reports around 77,000 clones. This rearrangement joins TRBV19 to TRBJ1-4, with D tentatively TRBD1 (5 bases). Specimen: PBMCs. The TCR was taken from a man aged 45-65 years in good health and CMV-seropositive. This CDR3 reads CASILDSYEKLFF. The CDR3 bases are TGTGCCAGTATATTAGACAGTTATGAAAAACTGTTTTTT.